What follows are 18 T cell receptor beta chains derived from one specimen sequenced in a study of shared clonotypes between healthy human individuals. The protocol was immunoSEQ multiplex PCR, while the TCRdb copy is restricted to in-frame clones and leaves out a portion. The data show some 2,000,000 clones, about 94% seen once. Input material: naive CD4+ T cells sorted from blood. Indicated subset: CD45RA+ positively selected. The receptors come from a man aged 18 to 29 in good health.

CDR3 residues: CASSFGAGVGSEQYF. The CDR3 DNA reads TGCGCCAGCAGCTTTGGGGCGGGAGTAGGTTCCGAGCAGTACTTC. The rearrangement links TRBV5-1 to TRBJ2-7, with 7 bases identical to TRBD2. There are 15 residues in the CDR3. Germline V gene data show CDR1 as SGHRS and CDR2 as YFSETQ. V lost 2 bases to trimming and J lost 6 bases; unmatched junction nucleotides: 11.

The CDR3 coding sequence is TGTGCCAGCAGCTTAATGGGACAGGGGACCCACAATGAGCAGTTCTTC. Translation gives CASSLMGQGTHNEQFF. The J gene is TRBJ2-1, the V gene TRBV7-3; 10 bases are shared with TRBD1. Germline-derived CDR1 and CDR2 are SGHTA and FQGTGA. The CDR3 length is 16 residues. Trimming at V came to 1 base and at J to 5 bases, leaving 5 bases not matched to a gene.

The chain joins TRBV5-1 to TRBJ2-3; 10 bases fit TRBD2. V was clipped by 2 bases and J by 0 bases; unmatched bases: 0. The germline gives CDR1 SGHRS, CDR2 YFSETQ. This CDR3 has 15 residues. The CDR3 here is CASSFSGRSTDTQYF. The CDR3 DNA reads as TGCGCCAGCAGCTTTAGCGGGAGGAGCACAGATACGCAGTATTTT.

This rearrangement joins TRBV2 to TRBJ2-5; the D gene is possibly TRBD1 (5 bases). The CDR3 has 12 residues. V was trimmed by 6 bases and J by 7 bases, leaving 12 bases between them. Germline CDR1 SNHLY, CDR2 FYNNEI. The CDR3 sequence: CASSILRGTQYF. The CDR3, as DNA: TGTGCCAGCAGCATCCTAAGGGGGACCCAGTACTTC. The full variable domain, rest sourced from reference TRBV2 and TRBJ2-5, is EPEVTQTPSHQVTQMGQEVILRCVPISNHLYFYWYRQILGQKVEFLVSFYNNEISEKSEIFDDQFSVERPDGSNFTLKIRSTKLEDSAMYFCASSILRGTQYFGPGTRLLVL.

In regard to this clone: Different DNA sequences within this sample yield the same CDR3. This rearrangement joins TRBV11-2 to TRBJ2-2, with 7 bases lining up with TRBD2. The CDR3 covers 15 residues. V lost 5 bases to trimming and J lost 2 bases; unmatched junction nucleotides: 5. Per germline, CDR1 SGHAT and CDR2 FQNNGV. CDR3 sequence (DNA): TGTGCCAGCAGCCCGGGACTAAAAAACACCGGGGAGCTGTTTTTT. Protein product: CASSPGLKNTGELFF.

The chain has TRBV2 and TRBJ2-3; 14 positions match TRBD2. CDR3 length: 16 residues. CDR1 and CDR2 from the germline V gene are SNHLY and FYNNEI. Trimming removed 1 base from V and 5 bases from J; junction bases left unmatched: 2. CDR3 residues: CASSEGLAGGQDTQYF. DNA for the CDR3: TGTGCCAGCAGTGAAGGACTAGCGGGAGGGCAAGATACGCAGTATTTT.

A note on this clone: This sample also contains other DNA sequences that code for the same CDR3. Written as DNA, the CDR3 is TGTGCCAGCAGTGAACTACTAGGACAGGGGTCCTACAATGAGCAGTTCTTC. Translating gives CASSELLGQGSYNEQFF. The chain carries TRBV25-1 and TRBJ2-1; 9 positions agree with TRBD1. The CDR3 spans 17 residues. V dropped 2 bases and J dropped 1; count of bases not matched to a gene: 6. Germline lookup yields CDR1 MGHDK and CDR2 SYGVNS. Looking up the rest from reference TRBV25-1 and TRBJ2-1 gives the full variable domain: EADIYQTPRYLVIGTGKKITLECSQTMGHDKMYWYQQDPGMELHLIHYSYGVNSTEKGDLSSESTVSRIRTEHFPLTLESARPSHTSQYLCASSELLGQGSYNEQFFGPGTRLTVL.

CDR3 bases: TGCGCCAGCAGCCAAGAACAATCCTTGGATACGCAGTATTTT. Its protein product is CASSQEQSLDTQYF. J is TRBJ2-3 and V is TRBV4-3; D is uncertain. Per germline, CDR1 LGHNA and CDR2 YSLEER. The CDR3 is 14 amino acids. V gave up 0 bases and J gave up 6 bases, with 10 bases separating them.

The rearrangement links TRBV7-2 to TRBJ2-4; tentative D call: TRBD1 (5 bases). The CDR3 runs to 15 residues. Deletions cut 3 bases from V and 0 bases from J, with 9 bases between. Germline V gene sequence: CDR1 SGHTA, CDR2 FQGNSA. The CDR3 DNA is TGTGCCAGCAGCTTCCCCCAGGGAGCCAAAAACATTCAGTACTTC. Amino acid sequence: CASSFPQGAKNIQYF.

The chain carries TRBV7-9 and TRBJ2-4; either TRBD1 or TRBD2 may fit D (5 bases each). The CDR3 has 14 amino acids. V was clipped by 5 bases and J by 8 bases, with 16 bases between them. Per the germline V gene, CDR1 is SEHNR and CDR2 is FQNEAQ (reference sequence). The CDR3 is CASSPGTGRDIQYF. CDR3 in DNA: TGTGCCAGCAGCCCCGGGACGGGGAGAGACATTCAGTACTTC.

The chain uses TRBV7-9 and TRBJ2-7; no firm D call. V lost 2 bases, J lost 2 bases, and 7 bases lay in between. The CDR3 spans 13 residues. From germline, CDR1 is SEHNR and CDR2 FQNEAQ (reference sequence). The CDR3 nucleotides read TGTGCCAGCAGCTTATACAGCACCTACGAGCAGTACTTC. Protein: CASSLYSTYEQYF. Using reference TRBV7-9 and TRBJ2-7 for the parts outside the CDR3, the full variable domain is DTGVSQNPRHKITKRGQNVTFRCDPISEHNRLYWYRQTLGQGPEFLTYFQNEAQLEKSRLLSDRFSAERPKGSFSTLEIQRTEQGDSAMYLCASSLYSTYEQYFGPGTRLTVT.

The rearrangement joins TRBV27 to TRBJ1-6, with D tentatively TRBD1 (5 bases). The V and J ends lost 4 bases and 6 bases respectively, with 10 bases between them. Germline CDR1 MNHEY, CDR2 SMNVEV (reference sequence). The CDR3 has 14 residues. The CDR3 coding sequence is TGTGCCAGCAGTTGGGGGACTCTTAATTCACCCCTCCACTTT. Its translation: CASSWGTLNSPLHF.

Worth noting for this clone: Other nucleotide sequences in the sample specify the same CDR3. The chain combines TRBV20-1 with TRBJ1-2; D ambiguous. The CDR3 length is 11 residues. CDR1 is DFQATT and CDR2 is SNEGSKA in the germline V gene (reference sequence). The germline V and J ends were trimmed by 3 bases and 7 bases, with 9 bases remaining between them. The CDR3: CSASGQGGYTF. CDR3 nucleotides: TGCAGTGCTAGCGGTCAAGGTGGCTACACCTTC.

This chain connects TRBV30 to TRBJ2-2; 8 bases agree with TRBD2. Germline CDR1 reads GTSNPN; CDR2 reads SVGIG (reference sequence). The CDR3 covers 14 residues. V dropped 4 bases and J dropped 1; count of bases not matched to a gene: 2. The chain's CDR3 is CAWKRELNTGELFF. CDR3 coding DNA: TGTGCCTGGAAGCGGGAGTTGAACACCGGGGAGCTGTTTTTT.

The CDR3 here is CASSSPGQDSYEQYF. The DNA for the CDR3 is TGTGCCAGCAGTTCCCCGGGACAGGACTCCTACGAGCAGTACTTC. The rearrangement uses TRBV6-5 and TRBJ2-7, with TRBD1 matching 8 bases. Germline CDR1 is MNHEY and CDR2 is SVGAGI. V dropped 4 bases and J dropped 0; count of bases not matched to a gene: 5. The CDR3 is 15 residues long.

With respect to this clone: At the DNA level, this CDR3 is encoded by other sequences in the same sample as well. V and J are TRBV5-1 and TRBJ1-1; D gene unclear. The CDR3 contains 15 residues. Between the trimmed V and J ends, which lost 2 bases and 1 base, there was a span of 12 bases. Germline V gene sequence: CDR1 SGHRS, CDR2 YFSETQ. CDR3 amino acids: CASSLVEAGNTEAFF. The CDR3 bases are TGCGCCAGCAGCTTAGTTGAGGCAGGGAACACTGAAGCTTTCTTT.

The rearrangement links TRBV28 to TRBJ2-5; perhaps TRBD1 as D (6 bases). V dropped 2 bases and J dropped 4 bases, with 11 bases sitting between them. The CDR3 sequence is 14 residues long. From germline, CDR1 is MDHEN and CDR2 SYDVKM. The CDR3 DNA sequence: TGTGCCAGCAGTTTAGTGGGGGCCGGAGAGACCCAGTACTTC. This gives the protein CASSLVGAGETQYF.

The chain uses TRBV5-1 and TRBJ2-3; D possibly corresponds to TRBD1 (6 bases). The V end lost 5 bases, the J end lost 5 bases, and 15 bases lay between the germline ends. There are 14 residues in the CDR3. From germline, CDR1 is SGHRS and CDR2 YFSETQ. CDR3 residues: CASRPGASGDTQYF. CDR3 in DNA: TGCGCCAGCAGGCCAGGGGCCTCTGGAGATACGCAGTATTTT.